This T cell receptor beta chain was found in a study of T-cell memory formation after mild COVID-19. General observations from the study: Shrinking CD4+ clones were chiefly CM and EM; CD8+ ones were chiefly EMRA.

The CDR3 loop spans 16 amino acids. Trimming removed 1 base from V and 4 bases from J; junction bases left unmatched: 6. Germline values: CDR1 SGHTA, CDR2 FQGNSA. This clonotype has a handful of counts. Its target is unknown. TCRdb re-analysed the 5' RACE reads in MiXCR, keeping a single row per CDR3 protein. The sample has under 550,000 distinct CDR3 sequences, about a sixth seen once. V and J are TRBV7-2 and TRBJ2-7; TRBD2 matches 11 bases. The sequenced material came from PBMCs or a T cell subset sorted from them (not recorded which). This sequence originates from a man younger than 35 who had mild COVID-19 (a few samples of this study predate the infection). Cell type and time point are not known. CDR3 sequence reads: CASSLELAGGQYEQYF. The CDR3 DNA follows: TGTGCCAGCAGCTTAGAGCTAGCGGGGGGCCAATACGAGCAGTACTTC.